This entry describes one T cell receptor (beta chain). This clonotype has a count of ten or more. There is no known antigen for this receptor. No much larger clone exists at a distance of one base, and base qualities are not known. The TCR beta CDR3 regions were amplified from the RNA transcripts. The TCR CDR3 was subjected to a first round of RT-PCR using the HTBI primer set and the Qiagen OneStep RT-PCR kit. Libraries were constructed in a second round of multiplex PCR, after which size selection and purification were performed. The libraries were sequenced on an Illumina HiSeq2000 using paired-end 100 bp reads. The study's own analysis went as follows. Raw data were processed with SOAPnuke, discarding reads with adapters, uncalled bases, mean Phred below 15, or no exact constant-primer or identifier match. COPE v1.2.5 was used to merge the high-quality paired reads, and each unique nucleotide sequence was defined as a clonotype. MiTCR v1.1 was used to align the clonotypes against IMGT TRBV, TRBD and TRBJ reference segments. The analysis was restricted to V-J combinations with a frequency above 0.0001, which together covered 99.2% of the repertoires. A TCS score was defined as the ratio between F50 (clonal expansion) and ExV (chaos), using BLOSUM62-based TCRdist between CDR3 peptides within each V-J. Welch's t-statistics and random forest reduced 500 to 650 V-J features to under 15, which were used in a naive Bayes classifier (R e1071). Through fastp at Q25 and MiXCR, TCRdb rebuilt clones from the public reads, retaining in-frame beta chains. Here each entry gathers all rows of one CDR3 protein and keeps the most common genes and DNA. TCRdb, not the authors, supplied the V and J calls. For this sample there are about 690,000 distinct CDR3 sequences; 15% to 20% appear just once. 15% to 17% of the sample is taken by the ten largest.

Graves' hyperthyroidism was defined as stable when no progression to ophthalmopathy occurred over 18 months of follow-up. Hyperthyroidism patients were newly diagnosed, had a disease duration of under 2 months, and were aged 18 to 65 years. Any patient with an uncontrolled infection, another autoimmune disease, pregnancy or lactation was excluded. Diagnoses were established on the basis of clinical symptoms, serum thyroxine and TRAb, thyroid ultrasound, and orbital computed tomography. PBMCs were separated from under 12 ml of fresh peripheral blood using Ficoll-Paque density gradient centrifugation. Total RNA was extracted using Trizol reagent, and RNA quality was assessed on an Agilent 2100 Bioanalyzer. The entry originates in a study of T cells in Graves' hyperthyroidism and ophthalmopathy (dated by TCRdb to between 2018 and 2021). With respect to the entire study: Peripheral blood samples were taken at the time of initial diagnosis, prior to any treatment. The paper describes TCR Vbeta CDR3 sequencing of roughly 130 peripheral blood samples, made up of some 42 ophthalmopathy patients, roughly 75 hyperthyroidism patients and about 17 progressor patients. The roughly 91 discovery patients were randomly divided into training and test sets at a 7:3 ratio. In several Graves' hyperthyroidism patients, the study also compared T-cell repertoires from thyroid tissue with T-cell repertoires from blood. An independent validation cohort of under 20 hyperthyroidism patients and over 15 patients who later progressed to ophthalmopathy tested prospective prediction of ophthalmopathy. After blood sampling, hyperthyroidism patients were treated with methimazole at a starting dose of 30 mg daily, and ophthalmopathy patients were treated with high-dose intravenous methylprednisolone. To identify distinguishing TCR V-J signatures, a discovery cohort of around 100 patients was used, comprising 40 to 45 with Graves' ophthalmopathy and 57 with stable Graves' hyperthyroidism.

V sheds 2 bases and J sheds 2 bases, leaving 9 bases between their ends. CDR1 and CDR2 are read off the germline V gene as MNHEY and SVGAGI. The CDR3 goes from the cysteine to the phenylalanine over 14 residues. CDR3 DNA only is kept here, 42 bases in frame from base 1. On the study overall, not on this receptor specifically: Most expanded thyroid clonotypes (frequency above 0.001) were also detected in blood, a finding suggesting that blood repertoires may reflect thyroid immune responses. Sample size was not statistically predetermined, and blinding of investigators to group allocation was not performed. In cross-validation, a model built on a 13 V-J signature told ophthalmopathy apart from stable hyperthyroidism with 85% to 90% sensitivity and roughly 82% specificity, and in testing the same model reached 80%/75%. In validation, progression to ophthalmopathy was predicted by the model with 70.59% sensitivity and roughly 76% specificity, a median of 6.5 months before onset.

The sequence was collected from a middle-aged man with Graves' hyperthyroidism. What was sequenced was blood. The chain is assembled from TRBV6-5 and TRBJ2-5; no D segment can be confidently identified. The nucleotide sequence is TGTGCCAGCAGTTACGGGGTCTTACAAGAGACCCAGTACTTC. This gives the protein CASSYGVLQETQYF.